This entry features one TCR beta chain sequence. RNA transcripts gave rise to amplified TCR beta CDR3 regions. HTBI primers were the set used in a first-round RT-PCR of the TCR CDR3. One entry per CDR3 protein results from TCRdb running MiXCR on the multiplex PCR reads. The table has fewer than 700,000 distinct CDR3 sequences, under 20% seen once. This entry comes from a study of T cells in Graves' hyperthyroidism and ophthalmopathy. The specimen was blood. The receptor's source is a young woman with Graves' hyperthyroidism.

DNA for the CDR3: TGTGCCAGCAGCTCTCCGGGACTAGCGGGAGGCCCAATGAACACCGGGGAGCTGTTTTTT. Encoded protein: CASSSPGLAGGPMNTGELFF. The chain is built from TRBV7-2 and TRBJ2-2, with 15 bases matching TRBD2. CDR1 is SGHTA, CDR2 FQGNSA, per germline. V gave up 4 bases and J gave up 1 base; unmatched junction bases: 10. CDR3 size: 20 residues.